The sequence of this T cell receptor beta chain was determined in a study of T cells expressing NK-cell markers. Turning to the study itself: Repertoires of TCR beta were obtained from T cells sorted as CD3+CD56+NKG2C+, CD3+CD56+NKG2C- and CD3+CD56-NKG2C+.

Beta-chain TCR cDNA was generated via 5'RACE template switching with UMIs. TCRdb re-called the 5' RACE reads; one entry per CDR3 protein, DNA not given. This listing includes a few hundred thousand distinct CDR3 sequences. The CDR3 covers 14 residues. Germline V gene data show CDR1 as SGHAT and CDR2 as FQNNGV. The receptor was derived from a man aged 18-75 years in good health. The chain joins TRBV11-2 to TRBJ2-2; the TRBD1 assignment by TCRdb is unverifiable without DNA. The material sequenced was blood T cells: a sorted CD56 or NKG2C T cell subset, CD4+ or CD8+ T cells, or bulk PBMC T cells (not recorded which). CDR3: CASSPSTGLGELFF.